Following are 31 T cell receptor beta chains from one sample sequenced in a study of blood T cell repertoires in COVID-19. Assay: immunoSEQ multiplex PCR; the TCRdb copy retains only in-frame clones and omits some. This table has over 250,000 clones, 88% appearing once. The sequenced material came from PBMCs or T cells enriched from blood (not recorded which). The receptors originated from a woman under 40 who had recovered from COVID-19.

This clone has more than one count but fewer than ten. The V call is TRBV7-3, the J call TRBJ1-6; tentative D call: TRBD1 (6 bases). CDR1 is SGHTA, CDR2 FQGTGA, per germline. V lost 2 bases to trimming and J lost 6 bases, with 8 bases between them. This CDR3 spans 14 amino acids. CDR3 sequence reads: CASSLYRVNSPLHF. The DNA for the CDR3 is TGTGCCAGCAGCTTATACAGGGTTAATTCACCCCTCCACTTT. The entire variable domain, with the rest obtained from reference TRBV7-3 and TRBJ1-6, is as follows: GAGVSQTPSNKVTEKGKYVELRCDPISGHTALYWYRQSLGQGPEFLIYFQGTGAADDSGLPNDRFFAVRPEGSVSTLKIQRTERGDSAVYLCASSLYRVNSPLHFGNGTRLTVT.

The genes are TRBV11-3 and TRBJ2-1, with D possibly TRBD2 on 7 matching bases. The CDR3 length is 17 residues. V was clipped by 1 base and J by 4 bases, with 17 bases between them. Germline V gene lookup returns CDR1 SGHNT and CDR2 YENEEA. The DNA of the CDR3 is TGTGCCAGCAGCTTAGGGAGGGGGGGCCTGGAATACAATGAGCAGTTCTTC. This encodes CASSLGRGGLEYNEQFF.

This clone was counted between two and nine times. The rearrangement links TRBV11-2 to TRBJ2-3; 7 bases align to TRBD2. Per germline, CDR1 SGHAT and CDR2 FQNNGV. The CDR3 length is 14 residues. V gave up 4 bases and J gave up 2 bases; unmatched junction bases: 3. The CDR3 spells CASSYRDYTDTQYF. The CDR3 DNA reads TGTGCCAGCAGCTACCGGGACTACACAGATACGCAGTATTTT.

The chain uses TRBV9 and TRBJ2-3, with a possible D match to TRBD2 (5 bases). This CDR3 region has 17 residues. V was trimmed by 3 bases and J by 1 base, leaving 18 bases between them. Germline V gene data show CDR1 as SGDLS and CDR2 as YYNGEE. The CDR3 here is CASSAEPSFFGTDTQYF. The DNA for the CDR3 is TGTGCCAGCAGCGCAGAACCTAGCTTTTTTGGCACAGATACGCAGTATTTT.

The chain has TRBV19 and TRBJ2-1; D is unclear. Germline V gene lookup returns CDR1 LNHDA and CDR2 SQIVND (reference sequence). The CDR3 runs to 18 residues. Trimming removed 6 bases at V and 0 bases at J, with 21 bases between. The CDR3, as DNA: TGTGCCAGTAGGGCCTCGGAGAACCCCATGAGCTCCTACAATGAGCAGTTCTTC. The encoded protein is CASRASENPMSSYNEQFF. The entire variable domain, with the rest obtained from reference TRBV19 and TRBJ2-1, is as follows: DGGITQSPKYLFRKEGQNVTLSCEQNLNHDAMYWYRQDPGQGLRLIYYSQIVNDFQKGDIAEGYSVSREKKESFPLTVTSAQKNPTAFYLCASRASENPMSSYNEQFFGPGTRLTVL.

V and J are TRBV4-1 and TRBJ2-7; D perhaps matches TRBD1 (6 bases). The length of the CDR3 is 16 residues. V lost 1 base and J lost 4, with 17 bases in between. Germline V gene lookup returns CDR1 MGHRA and CDR2 YSYEKL. CDR3 coding DNA: TGCGCCAGCAGCCAAGGGGCAGGGGTGACCTTATACGAGCAGTACTTC. Amino acids: CASSQGAGVTLYEQYF.

This clone showed up just once. The chain employs TRBV28 and TRBJ2-1; 15 bases fit TRBD2. The CDR3 runs to 17 residues. Germline CDR1 and CDR2: MDHEN and SYDVKM. Trimming cost V 6 bases and J 2 bases; bases outside gene matches: 5. The chain's CDR3 is CASSPGTSGRPYNEQFF. The CDR3 region has the DNA TGTGCCAGCAGCCCCGGGACTAGCGGGAGGCCCTACAATGAGCAGTTCTTC.

This clone occurred once. The chain links TRBV27 to TRBJ2-1; a weak D match, TRBD2 (6 bases). V lost 3 bases to trimming and J lost 2 bases, with 8 bases between them. The germline V gene encodes CDR1 MNHEY and CDR2 SMNVEV (reference sequence). The CDR3 is 14 residues long. CDR3 in DNA: TGTGCCAGCAGTTTTAGCGGAGCCTACAATGAGCAGTTCTTC. As protein: CASSFSGAYNEQFF.

The chain is built from TRBV4-1 and TRBJ2-1; tentative D call: TRBD2 (6 bases). CDR1 is MGHRA, CDR2 YSYEKL, per germline. The CDR3 contains 16 residues. V was cut by 4 bases and J by 4 bases, with 17 bases left in between. CDR3 sequence (DNA): TGCGCCAGCAGCCGCCCTGGGACTGGATTTTACAATGAGCAGTTCTTC. This codes for CASSRPGTGFYNEQFF.

The chain carries TRBV27 and TRBJ2-4, with D maybe TRBD1 (6 bases). Per germline, CDR1 MNHEY and CDR2 SMNVEV (reference sequence). The CDR3 spans 15 residues. Trimming left V 4 bases short and J 5 bases short, with 15 bases between. CDR3 DNA: TGTGCCAGCAGTTCTCCCCTACAGGGACAAAACATTCAGTACTTC. Amino acids: CASSSPLQGQNIQYF.

The chain combines TRBV3-1 (or the pseudogene TRBV3-2) with TRBJ1-6; D is ambiguous. Germline V lookup: CDR1 LGHDT, CDR2 YNNKEL (reference sequence). V was pared by 2 bases and J by 4 bases, with 15 bases between. This CDR3 is built from 17 residues. The CDR3 sequence: CASSQFLPTEYNSPLHF. CDR3 nucleotides: TGTGCCAGCAGCCAATTCCTACCTACAGAATATAATTCACCCCTCCACTTT.

The chain carries TRBV6-2 or TRBV6-3 and TRBJ1-5; TRBD1 matches 7 bases. The junction had 6 bases not matched to a gene; V was cut back by 5 bases and J by 5 bases. Per germline, CDR1 MNHEY and CDR2 SVGEGT. This CDR3 has 14 amino acids. CDR3 DNA sequence: TGTGCCAGCAGTCCGGGACAGCCTTATCAGCCCCAGCATTTT. Amino acid sequence: CASSPGQPYQPQHF.

The rearrangement uses TRBV10-3 and TRBJ1-6, with D possibly being TRBD1 (6 bases). CDR3 size: 14 residues. Per the germline V gene, CDR1 is ENHRY and CDR2 is SYGVKD. Trimming pared 4 bases from V and 5 bases from J, leaving 9 bases between. The CDR3 spells CAISGPGDNSPLHF. In nucleotides, the CDR3 is TGTGCCATCAGTGGGCCAGGGGATAATTCACCCCTCCACTTT.

The chain is built from TRBV28 and TRBJ2-1; D ambiguous. Looked up from germline, CDR1 is MDHEN and CDR2 is SYDVKM. CDR3 length equals 16 residues. Trimming pared 3 bases from V and 8 bases from J, leaving 20 bases between. The CDR3 sequence is CASSFPLAASIDEQFF. The CDR3 DNA follows: TGTGCCAGCAGTTTTCCCCTTGCGGCTAGTATCGATGAGCAGTTCTTC.

This chain connects TRBV7-9 to TRBJ1-6; TRBD1 is a possible D gene (5 bases). Germline V gene data show CDR1 as SEHNR and CDR2 as FQNEAQ (reference sequence). With 5 bases removed from V and 4 bases from J, the gap between germline ends came to 15 bases. CDR3 size: 16 residues. The CDR3 is CASSPARAGYNSPLHF. CDR3 DNA: TGTGCCAGCAGCCCAGCCAGGGCAGGGTATAATTCACCCCTCCACTTT.

J is TRBJ1-2 and V is TRBV5-6, with TRBD1 identical over 9 bases. V dropped 4 bases and J dropped 4; count of bases not matched to a gene: 8. This CDR3 comprises 15 residues. Germline V lookup: CDR1 SGHDT, CDR2 YYEEEE. Here the CDR3 DNA reads TGTGCCAGCAGCGTACCGGGACAGGGTGCCTATGGCTACACCTTC. Its protein is CASSVPGQGAYGYTF.

The chain links TRBV28 to TRBJ1-5, with D unclear. Germline CDR1 MDHEN, CDR2 SYDVKM. V lost 6 bases and J lost 2, with 20 bases in between. CDR3 size: 17 residues. Here the CDR3 reads CASSPHIRELGNQPQHF. CDR3 in DNA: TGTGCCAGCAGCCCACATATTAGGGAGTTGGGCAATCAGCCCCAGCATTTT.

The chain couples TRBV28 to TRBJ2-5, with a possible D match to TRBD2 (6 bases). The CDR3 has 15 amino acids. Deletions cut 3 bases from V and 3 bases from J, with 14 bases between. Germline assignment: CDR1 MDHEN and CDR2 SYDVKM. DNA of the CDR3: TGTGCCAGCAGTTTTTGGGGTAGCGGAAAAGAGACCCAGTACTTC. Translating gives CASSFWGSGKETQYF.

The chain uses TRBV5-1 and TRBJ2-3; a possible D gene is TRBD2 (6 bases). Trimming left V 9 bases short and J 2 bases short, with 13 bases between. Germline assignment: CDR1 SGHRS and CDR2 YFSETQ. The CDR3 sequence is 13 residues long. Here the CDR3 DNA reads TGCGCCACTACGACTAGTCCCACAGATACGCAGTATTTT. Protein sequence: CATTTSPTDTQYF.

The rearrangement links TRBV9 to TRBJ1-3; D possibly corresponds to TRBD1 (6 bases). V was trimmed by 3 bases and J by 1 base, leaving 14 bases between them. Germline CDR1 is SGDLS and CDR2 is YYNGEE. The CDR3 totals 16 residues. CDR3 DNA sequence: TGTGCCAGCAGCGACATCCTCCAGGGGTCTGGAAACACCATATATTTT. Its protein product is CASSDILQGSGNTIYF.

The chain recombines TRBV13 with TRBJ2-2; 7 bases are shared with TRBD1. J lost 6 bases, V lost 6 bases, and 4 bases had no gene match. Germline CDR1 PRHDT, CDR2 FYEKMQ (reference sequence). CDR3 size: 13 residues. The CDR3 spells CASSWQGAGELFF. CDR3 sequence (DNA): TGTGCCAGCAGTTGGCAGGGGGCCGGGGAGCTGTTTTTT.

The V and J genes are TRBV18 and TRBJ1-4; unclear D gene. Trimming removed 3 bases at V and 7 bases at J, with 9 bases between. CDR3 length: 13 amino acids. In germline, CDR1 is KGHSH, CDR2 LQKENI. CDR3 amino acids: CASSPRETEKLFF. The CDR3 nucleotides read TGTGCCAGCTCACCCCGGGAAACTGAAAAACTGTTTTTT.

As regards this clone: The junction does not match germline at one end; this may be a read error. J is TRBJ2-2 and V is TRBV7-9, with D possibly being TRBD1 or TRBD2 (5 bases each). Germline CDR1 SEHNR, CDR2 FQNEAQ (reference sequence). The CDR3 loop spans 13 amino acids. The chain's CDR3 is CASSLEGTGELFF. The CDR3 DNA reads TGTGCCAGCAGTTTAGAGGGGACCGGGGAGCTGTTTTTT.

The J gene is TRBJ1-2, the V gene TRBV27, with D possibly being TRBD1 (5 bases). The CDR3 runs 16 residues. Trimming took off 4 bases at V and 1 base at J, with 16 bases between the two ends. CDR1 is MNHEY, CDR2 SMNVEV, per germline (reference sequence). CDR3 region: CASSSYRLNYNYGYTF. The CDR3 DNA follows: TGTGCCAGCAGTTCTTACAGGCTAAACTATAACTATGGCTACACCTTC.

The chain joins TRBV12-5 to TRBJ2-3; 11 bases match TRBD2. Germline CDR1 reads LGHNT; CDR2 reads FRNRAP. The CDR3 runs 18 residues. Trimming took 4 bases from V and 1 from J; bases not matched to a gene: 10. In DNA, the CDR3 is TGTGCTAGTGGTTGGACTAGCGGGTACCGACAAGGCACAGATACGCAGTATTTT. Protein: CASGWTSGYRQGTDTQYF. The full variable domain, with the rest looked up from reference TRBV12-5 and TRBJ2-3, is DARVTQTPRHKVTEMGQEVTMRCQPILGHNTVFWYRQTMMQGLELLAYFRNRAPLDDSGMPKDRFSAEMPDATLATLKIQPSEPRDSAVYFCASGWTSGYRQGTDTQYFGPGTRLTVL.

The chain combines TRBV7-9 with TRBJ1-2; TRBD1 matches 7 bases. Germline assignment: CDR1 SEHNR and CDR2 FQNEAQ (reference sequence). The length of the CDR3 is 14 residues. With 4 bases clipped from V and 4 bases from J, the junction kept 6 bases outside the gene matches. The CDR3 sequence is CASSSTGESYGYTF. The CDR3 DNA follows: TGTGCCAGCAGCTCAACAGGGGAGAGCTATGGCTACACCTTC.

This sequence joins TRBV10-3 and TRBJ2-2; 9 nucleotides line up with TRBD1. The CDR3 runs to 14 residues. With 5 bases clipped from V and 6 bases from J, the junction kept 4 bases outside the gene matches. Germline V CDR1 and CDR2: ENHRY, SYGVKD. CDR3 sequence: CAISRTGEPGELFF. DNA of the CDR3: TGTGCCATCAGTAGGACAGGGGAACCCGGGGAGCTGTTTTTT.

This chain links TRBV10-3 with TRBJ2-5; 7 bases agree with TRBD2. CDR3 length equals 15 residues. V lost 5 bases, J lost 2 bases, and 8 bases stayed unmatched. Looked up from germline, CDR1 is ENHRY and CDR2 is SYGVKD. The CDR3 sequence: CAISRSRGSQETQYF. The CDR3 region has the DNA TGTGCCATCAGTCGTTCGCGGGGGTCACAAGAGACCCAGTACTTC.

The chain combines TRBV19 with TRBJ2-5; D is unresolved. Looked up from germline, CDR1 is LNHDA and CDR2 is SQIVND (reference sequence). This CDR3 is 13 amino acids long. Trimming took off 4 bases at V and 4 bases at J, with 10 bases between the two ends. CDR3 bases: TGTGCCAGTAGTAATCAGAATCCAGAGACCCAGTACTTC. It specifies CASSNQNPETQYF.

The rearrangement links TRBV7-9 to TRBJ2-1, with D perhaps TRBD1 (6 bases). This CDR3 spans 19 amino acids. Germline V lookup: CDR1 SEHNR, CDR2 FQNEAQ (reference sequence). V lost 4 bases to trimming and J lost 6 bases, with 28 bases between them. Written as DNA, the CDR3 is TGTGCCAGCAGCTCGACCTTTTTAAACGGGACAAGACGTCCCAATGAGCAGTTCTTC. This translates into CASSSTFLNGTRRPNEQFF.

The chain has TRBV7-2 and TRBJ2-7; 12 nucleotides line up with TRBD2. The J segment lost 2 bases and the V segment lost 5 bases, leaving 4 bases of the junction unmatched. Germline assignment: CDR1 SGHTA and CDR2 FQGNSA. This CDR3 has 15 residues. The CDR3 is CASSLSSGGAYEQYF. The DNA for the CDR3 is TGTGCCAGCAGCCTCTCTAGCGGGGGGGCCTACGAGCAGTACTTC.